This T cell receptor beta chain was observed in a study of blood T cell repertoires in COVID-19. The wider study: Samples came from the United States, Italy and Spain, spanning acute and convalescent COVID-19. PBMCs, B-cell-depleted T cells, or T cells provided the cDNA or gDNA that made up the material.

Trimming removed 8 bases from V and 0 bases from J, with 16 bases in between. The CDR3 is 16 amino acids. From germline, CDR1 is SGHTA and CDR2 FQGNSA. The method was immunoSEQ multiplex PCR; TCRdb's version includes in-frame clones alone and lacks a portion of them. The sample has about 36,000 clones; over 75% are singletons. This receptor was obtained from a human donor in a cohort sampled during active or convalescent COVID-19. The donor label of this sample is uncertain. The V call is TRBV7-2, the J call TRBJ2-2; tentative D call: TRBD2 (6 bases). Sequenced material: peripheral blood. The CDR3 bases are TGTGCCAGCGTCAGAGGCGGGGTAGCGAACACCGGGGAGCTGTTTTTT. Translating it yields CASVRGGVANTGELFF.